Here is one T cell receptor (beta chain) with its context. Some clones are missing from TCRdb's copy, which holds only in-frame ones; the method was immunoSEQ multiplex PCR. Of roughly 30,000 clones in the sample, about 88% were seen once. This specimen comes from a study of OX40 agonist ivuxolimab in advanced cancers. Across the whole study: Males comprised about 84% of the group, whose mean age was approximately 60 years (range roughly 20 to 90). Participants could have had prior anti-PD-1, anti-PD-L1 or anti-CTLA-4 therapy, and around 40% had some.

The CDR3 contains 13 residues. CDR1 MNHEY and CDR2 SMNVEV come from the germline V gene (reference sequence). Deletions cut 5 bases from V and 5 bases from J, with 9 bases between. The V and J genes are TRBV27 and TRBJ2-2; D not resolved. The sample was CD4+ or CD8+ T cells sorted from blood, taken in a trial of the OX40 agonist ivuxolimab. The sequence was obtained from an adult with an advanced solid tumor such as melanoma, head and neck, liver or kidney cancer. CDR3 residues: CASSPTNTGELFF. DNA for the CDR3: TGTGCCAGCAGTCCTACTAATACCGGGGAGCTGTTTTTT.